The rows below give T cell receptor beta chains drawn from one sample of a study of response to subunit inactivated influenza vaccine. MiXCR was run by TCRdb on the RT-PCR reads, yielding one entry per CDR3 protein. The sample includes around 200,000 distinct CDR3 sequences, 12% seen only once; the top ten take around 28%. The same data also contributed to another study, on T cells expressing NK-cell markers.

The sample in question was CD8+ T cells sorted from PBMCs, obtained approximately 12 days after vaccination. All receptors derive from a man aged 45-65 years who received an inactivated influenza vaccine. Each CDR3 is given with its conserved first and last residue. Each record gives: D gene, J gene, V gene, clone size, CDR3 DNA, CDR3 protein. The D gene is left open where the match is weak. Some rows have no size entry. The others give once, few or many, or a class for an expanded clone.

d_call: TRBD2; j_call: TRBJ2-7; v_call: TRBV2; clone_size: few; cdr3_nt: TGTGCCAGCAGTGATCCTAGCGGGGGATCCTACGAGCAGTACTTC; cdr3_aa: CASSDPSGGSYEQYF
d_call: -; j_call: TRBJ2-3; v_call: TRBV6-1; clone_size: few; cdr3_nt: TGTGCCAGCAGGTTCGGGGGCCCGGGAGATACGCAGTATTTT; cdr3_aa: CASRFGGPGDTQYF
d_call: -; j_call: TRBJ1-1; v_call: TRBV5-6; clone_size: few; cdr3_nt: TGTGCCAGCAGCTTATACTTAGAGGCCACTGAAGCTTTCTTT; cdr3_aa: CASSLYLEATEAFF
d_call: TRBD2; j_call: TRBJ2-2; v_call: TRBV2; clone_size: -; cdr3_nt: TGTGCCAGCAGAGCTACTAGCGGGAGGGATGTCGGGGAGCTGTTTTTT; cdr3_aa: CASRATSGRDVGELFF
d_call: -; j_call: TRBJ1-4; v_call: TRBV3-1; clone_size: few; cdr3_nt: TGTGCCAGCAGTTTCACGGGCAATGGTGGCGAAAAACTGTTTTTT; cdr3_aa: CASSFTGNGGEKLFF
d_call: -; j_call: TRBJ1-2; v_call: TRBV7-9; clone_size: -; cdr3_nt: TGTGCCAGCAGCTTCCCTGCCCTTTACGGCTACACCTTC; cdr3_aa: CASSFPALYGYTF
d_call: -; j_call: TRBJ2-3; v_call: TRBV27; clone_size: many; cdr3_nt: TGTGCCAGCAGTTTAGACCCCGCAGGCGGGACGCAGTATTTT; cdr3_aa: CASSLDPAGGTQYF
d_call: TRBD2; j_call: TRBJ2-7; v_call: TRBV9; clone_size: many; cdr3_nt: TGTGCCAGCAGCCCCCTAGCGGGGGGGTCCTACGAGCAGTACTTC; cdr3_aa: CASSPLAGGSYEQYF
d_call: TRBD2; j_call: TRBJ2-1; v_call: TRBV9; clone_size: -; cdr3_nt: TGTGCCAGCAGCGCTGGGACTAGTTACAATGAGCAGTTCTTC; cdr3_aa: CASSAGTSYNEQFF
d_call: TRBD2; j_call: TRBJ2-1; v_call: TRBV2; clone_size: many; cdr3_nt: TGTGCCAGCAGGGGACGACTAGCGGATCAAGGCCGTGAGCAGTTCTTC; cdr3_aa: CASRGRLADQGREQFF
d_call: TRBD1; j_call: TRBJ2-7; v_call: TRBV10-3; clone_size: few; cdr3_nt: TGTGCCATCAGTGAGGTCAGGGGGCTGAACGAGCAGTACTTC; cdr3_aa: CAISEVRGLNEQYF
d_call: -; j_call: TRBJ2-7; v_call: TRBV29-1; clone_size: -; cdr3_nt: TGCAGCGTTGGCACAGGGAGTTACGAGCAGTACTTC; cdr3_aa: CSVGTGSYEQYF
d_call: -; j_call: TRBJ1-5; v_call: TRBV6-2/TRBV6-3; clone_size: -; cdr3_nt: TGTGCCAGCAGTTACTCGAGGGGGACCTCAGGTTATCAGCCCCAGCATTTT; cdr3_aa: CASSYSRGTSGYQPQHF
d_call: -; j_call: TRBJ2-7; v_call: TRBV4-3; clone_size: many; cdr3_nt: TGCGCCAGCAGCCAAGAATCAGGGTGGAGCTACGAGCAGTACTTC; cdr3_aa: CASSQESGWSYEQYF